This T cell receptor (beta chain) emerged from a study of blood T cells in healthy people across ages. Overall study: T cells yielded about one barcoded beta molecule per two cells through template switching. Study conclusions and caveats: Age brought a roughly linear fall in TCR beta diversity measured per million T cells. Estimates of diversity drawn from one million T cells were considered underestimates.

On this clonotype itself: Its antigen is still unknown.

V was clipped by 3 bases and J by 2 bases, with 9 bases between them. This CDR3 comprises 14 residues. Germline values: CDR1 SGHTA, CDR2 FQGNSA. It was with a sample-barcoded 5' primer and a J-beta primer mix that a second PCR of roughly 7 to 12 cycles was run. TCRdb reanalysed the 5' RACE reads using MiXCR and keeps one entry per CDR3 protein. The sample yields some 730,000 distinct CDR3 sequences, 20% to 25% seen once. This chain connects TRBV7-2 to TRBJ2-3; no definite D call. Input material: blood. This sequence originates from a man aged 70 or older in good health. CDR3 protein: CASSFVADTDTQYF. The CDR3 nucleotides are TGTGCCAGCAGCTTCGTCGCAGACACAGATACGCAGTATTTT. Full variable domain (missing parts from reference TRBV7-2 and TRBJ2-3): GAGVSQSPSNKVTEKGKDVELRCDPISGHTALYWYRQSLGQGLEFLIYFQGNSAPDKSGLPSDRFSAERTGGSVSTLTIQRTQQEDSAVYLCASSFVADTDTQYFGPGTRLTVL.